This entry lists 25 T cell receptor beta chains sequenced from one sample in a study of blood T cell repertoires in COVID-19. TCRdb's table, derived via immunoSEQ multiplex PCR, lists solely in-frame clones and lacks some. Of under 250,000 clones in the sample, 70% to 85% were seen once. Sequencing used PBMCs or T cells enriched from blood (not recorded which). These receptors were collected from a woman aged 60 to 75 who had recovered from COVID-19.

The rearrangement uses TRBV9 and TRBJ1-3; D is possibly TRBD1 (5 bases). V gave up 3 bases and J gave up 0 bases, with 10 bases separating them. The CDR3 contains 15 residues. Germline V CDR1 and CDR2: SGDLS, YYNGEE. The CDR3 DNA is TGTGCCAGCAGCGCACAGGTGAACTCTGGAAACACCATATATTTT. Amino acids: CASSAQVNSGNTIYF.

CDR3 sequence (DNA): TGTGCCTGGGTAACTAGCGGGGGAAGAGACGGGGAGCTGTTTTTT. Its translation is CAWVTSGGRDGELFF. This chain joins TRBV30 and TRBJ2-2; TRBD2 matches 11 bases. The CDR3 sequence is 15 residues long. Germline V gives CDR1 GTSNPN, CDR2 SVGIG (reference sequence). The V gene end was trimmed by 5 bases and the J gene end by 7 bases; junction bases not matched to a gene: 9.

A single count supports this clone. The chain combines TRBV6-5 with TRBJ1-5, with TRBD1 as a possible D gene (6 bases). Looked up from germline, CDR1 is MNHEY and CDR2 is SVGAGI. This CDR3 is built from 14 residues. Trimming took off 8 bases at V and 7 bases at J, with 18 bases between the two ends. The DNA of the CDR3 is TGTGCCAGCGGATCGAGGGGGGGGGACCAGCCCCAGCATTTT. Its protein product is CASGSRGGDQPQHF.

The CDR3 region is CASKVDGNNQPQHF. The CDR3 nucleotides read TGTGCCAGCAAGGTCGACGGGAATAATCAGCCCCAGCATTTT. The chain joins TRBV6-5 to TRBJ1-5; D unresolved. V was pared by 7 bases and J by 4 bases, with 14 bases between. The CDR3 is made up of 14 amino acids. Germline CDR1 and CDR2: MNHEY and SVGAGI.

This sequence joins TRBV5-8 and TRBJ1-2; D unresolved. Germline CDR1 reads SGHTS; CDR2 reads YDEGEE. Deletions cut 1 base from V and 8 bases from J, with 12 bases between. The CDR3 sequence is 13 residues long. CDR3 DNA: TGTGCCAGCAGCTTGACGCGGTCGAGGGGCTACACCTTC. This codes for CASSLTRSRGYTF. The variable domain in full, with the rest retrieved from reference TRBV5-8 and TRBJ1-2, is EAGVTQSPTHLIKTRGQQATLRCSPISGHTSVYWYQQALGLGLQFLLWYDEGEERNRGNFPPRFSGRQFPNYSSELNVNALELEDSALYLCASSLTRSRGYTFGSGTRLTVV.

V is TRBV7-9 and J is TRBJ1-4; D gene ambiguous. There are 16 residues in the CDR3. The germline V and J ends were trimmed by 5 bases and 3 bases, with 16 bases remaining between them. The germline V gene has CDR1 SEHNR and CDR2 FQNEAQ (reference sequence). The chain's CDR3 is CASSPLVQSSNEKLFF. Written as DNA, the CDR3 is TGTGCCAGCAGCCCCTTGGTTCAGTCTTCTAATGAAAAACTGTTTTTT.

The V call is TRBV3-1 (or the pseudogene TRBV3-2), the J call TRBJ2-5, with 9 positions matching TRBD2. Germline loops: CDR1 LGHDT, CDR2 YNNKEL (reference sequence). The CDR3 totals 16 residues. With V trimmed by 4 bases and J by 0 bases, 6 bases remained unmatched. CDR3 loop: CASSLGVAGDQETQYF. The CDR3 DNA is TGTGCCAGCAGCCTCGGCGTAGCGGGGGACCAAGAGACCCAGTACTTC.

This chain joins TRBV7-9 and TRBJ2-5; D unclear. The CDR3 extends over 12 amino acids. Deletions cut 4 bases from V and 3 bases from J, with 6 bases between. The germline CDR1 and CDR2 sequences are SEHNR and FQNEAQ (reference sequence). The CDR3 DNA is TGTGCCAGCAGCTCGGGTGAAGAGACCCAGTACTTC. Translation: CASSSGEETQYF.

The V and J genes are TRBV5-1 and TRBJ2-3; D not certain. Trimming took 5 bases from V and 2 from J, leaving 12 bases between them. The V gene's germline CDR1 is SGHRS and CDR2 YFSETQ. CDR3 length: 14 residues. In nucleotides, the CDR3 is TGCGCCAGCAGTCCCGACGGAGCCACAGATACGCAGTATTTT. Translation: CASSPDGATDTQYF.

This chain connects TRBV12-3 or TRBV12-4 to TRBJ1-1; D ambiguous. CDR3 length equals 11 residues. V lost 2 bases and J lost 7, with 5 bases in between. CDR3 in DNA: TGTGCCAGCAGTTTACGGTATGAAGCTTTCTTT. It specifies CASSLRYEAFF.

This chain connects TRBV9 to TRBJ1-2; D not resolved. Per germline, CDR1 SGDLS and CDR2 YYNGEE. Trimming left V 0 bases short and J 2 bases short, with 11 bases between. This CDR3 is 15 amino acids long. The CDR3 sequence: CASSVALGLNYGYTF. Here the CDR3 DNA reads TGTGCCAGCAGCGTAGCCCTCGGACTGAACTATGGCTACACCTTC.

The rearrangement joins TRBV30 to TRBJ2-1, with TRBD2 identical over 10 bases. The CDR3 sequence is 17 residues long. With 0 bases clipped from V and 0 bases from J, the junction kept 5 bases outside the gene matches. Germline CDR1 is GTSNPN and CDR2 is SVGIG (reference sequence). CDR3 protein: CAWSVRGLASSYNEQFF. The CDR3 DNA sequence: TGTGCCTGGAGTGTACGGGGACTAGCGAGCTCCTACAATGAGCAGTTCTTC.

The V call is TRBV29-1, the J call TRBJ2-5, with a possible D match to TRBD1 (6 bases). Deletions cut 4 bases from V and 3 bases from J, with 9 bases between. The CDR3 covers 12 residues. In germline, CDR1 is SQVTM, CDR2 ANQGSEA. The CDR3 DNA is TGCAGCGTTGGTCCAGGGGAAGAGACCCAGTACTTC. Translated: CSVGPGEETQYF. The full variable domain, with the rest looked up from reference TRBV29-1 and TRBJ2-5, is SAVISQKPSRDICQRGTSLTIQCQVDSQVTMMFWYRQQPGQSLTLIATANQGSEATYESGFVIDKFPISRPNLTFSTLTVSNMSPEDSSIYLCSVGPGEETQYFGPGTRLLVL.

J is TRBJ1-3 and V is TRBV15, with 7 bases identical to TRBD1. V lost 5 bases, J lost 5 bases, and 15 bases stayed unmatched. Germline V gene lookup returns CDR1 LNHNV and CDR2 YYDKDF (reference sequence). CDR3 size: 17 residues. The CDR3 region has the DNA TGTGCCACCAGCGCGAGTGGGTCCCGGGACAGACGAAACACCATATATTTT. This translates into CATSASGSRDRRNTIYF.

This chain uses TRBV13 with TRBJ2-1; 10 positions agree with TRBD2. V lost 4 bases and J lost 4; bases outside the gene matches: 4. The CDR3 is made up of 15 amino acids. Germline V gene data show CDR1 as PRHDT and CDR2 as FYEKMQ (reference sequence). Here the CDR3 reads CASSYPSGGYNEQFF. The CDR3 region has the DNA TGTGCCAGCAGCTACCCTAGCGGGGGTTACAATGAGCAGTTCTTC.

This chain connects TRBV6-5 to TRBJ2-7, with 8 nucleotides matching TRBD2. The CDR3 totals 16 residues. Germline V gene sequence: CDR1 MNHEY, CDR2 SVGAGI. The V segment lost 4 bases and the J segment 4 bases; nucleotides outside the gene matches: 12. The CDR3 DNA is TGTGCCAGCAGTTCCCCCTTCCGGGAGGGCAAATACGAGCAGTACTTC. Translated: CASSSPFREGKYEQYF.

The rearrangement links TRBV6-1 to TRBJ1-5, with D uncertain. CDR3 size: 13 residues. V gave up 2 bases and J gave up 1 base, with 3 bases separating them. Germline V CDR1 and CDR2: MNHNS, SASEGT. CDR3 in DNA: TGTGCCAGCAGTGAACAGAGCAATCAGCCCCAGCATTTT. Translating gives CASSEQSNQPQHF.

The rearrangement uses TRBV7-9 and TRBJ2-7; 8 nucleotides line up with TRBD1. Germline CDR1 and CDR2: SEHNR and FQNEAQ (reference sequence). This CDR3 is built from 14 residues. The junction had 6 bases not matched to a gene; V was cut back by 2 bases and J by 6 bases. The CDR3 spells CASSLNRGVGEQYF. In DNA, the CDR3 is TGTGCCAGCAGCTTAAACAGGGGGGTGGGCGAGCAGTACTTC.

The CDR3, as DNA: TGTGCCAGCAGCTTAAGGCGAACAGGGCGCACAGATACGCAGTATTTT. The encoded protein is CASSLRRTGRTDTQYF. The chain uses TRBV13 and TRBJ2-3; a weak D match, TRBD1 (6 bases). Germline lookup yields CDR1 PRHDT and CDR2 FYEKMQ (reference sequence). Trimming removed 2 bases from V and 1 base from J, with 13 bases in between. The CDR3 loop spans 16 amino acids.

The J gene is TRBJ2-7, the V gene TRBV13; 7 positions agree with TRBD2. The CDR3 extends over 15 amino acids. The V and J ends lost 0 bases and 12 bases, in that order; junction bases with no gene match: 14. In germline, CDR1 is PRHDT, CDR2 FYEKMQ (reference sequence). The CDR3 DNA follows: TGTGCCAGCAGCTTAGGATACAGGCCTAGCGGACTTTCGTACTTC. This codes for CASSLGYRPSGLSYF.

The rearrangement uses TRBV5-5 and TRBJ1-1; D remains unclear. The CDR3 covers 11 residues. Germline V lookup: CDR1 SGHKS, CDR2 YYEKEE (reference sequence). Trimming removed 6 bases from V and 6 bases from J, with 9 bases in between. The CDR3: CASTRLAEAFF. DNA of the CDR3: TGTGCCAGCACCAGACTTGCTGAAGCTTTCTTT.

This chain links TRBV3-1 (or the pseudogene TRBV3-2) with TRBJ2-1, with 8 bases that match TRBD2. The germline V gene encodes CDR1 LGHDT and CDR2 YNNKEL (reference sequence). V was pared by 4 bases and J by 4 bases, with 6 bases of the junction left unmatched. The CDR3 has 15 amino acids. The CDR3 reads CASSPSGGAYNEQFF. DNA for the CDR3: TGTGCCAGCAGCCCTTCGGGGGGGGCTTACAATGAGCAGTTCTTC.

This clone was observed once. The DNA of the CDR3 is TGTGCCAGCGGGACTAGCGGGAACCAAGAGACCCAGTACTTC. It translates to CASGTSGNQETQYF. The gene calls are TRBV5-4 and TRBJ2-5; 13 bases are shared with TRBD2. The V and J ends lost 7 bases and 0 bases, in that order; junction bases with no gene match: 0. The CDR3 runs to 14 residues. Germline-derived CDR1 and CDR2 are SGHNT and YYREEE (reference sequence).

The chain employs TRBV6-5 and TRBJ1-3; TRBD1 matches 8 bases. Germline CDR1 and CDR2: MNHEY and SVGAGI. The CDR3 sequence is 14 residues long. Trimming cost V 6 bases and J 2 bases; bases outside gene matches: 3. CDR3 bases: TGTGCCAGCAGGACAGGGGAGGCTGGAAACACCATATATTTT. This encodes CASRTGEAGNTIYF.

The CDR3 DNA follows: TGTGCCAGCAGCTTAAACCCTCTCAGCGTGCAGTTCTTC. Translation gives CASSLNPLSVQFF. The V and J genes are TRBV11-3 and TRBJ2-1; D gene unclear. Germline lookup yields CDR1 SGHNT and CDR2 YENEEA. V dropped 2 bases and J dropped 12 bases, with 14 bases sitting between them. The CDR3 runs to 13 residues.